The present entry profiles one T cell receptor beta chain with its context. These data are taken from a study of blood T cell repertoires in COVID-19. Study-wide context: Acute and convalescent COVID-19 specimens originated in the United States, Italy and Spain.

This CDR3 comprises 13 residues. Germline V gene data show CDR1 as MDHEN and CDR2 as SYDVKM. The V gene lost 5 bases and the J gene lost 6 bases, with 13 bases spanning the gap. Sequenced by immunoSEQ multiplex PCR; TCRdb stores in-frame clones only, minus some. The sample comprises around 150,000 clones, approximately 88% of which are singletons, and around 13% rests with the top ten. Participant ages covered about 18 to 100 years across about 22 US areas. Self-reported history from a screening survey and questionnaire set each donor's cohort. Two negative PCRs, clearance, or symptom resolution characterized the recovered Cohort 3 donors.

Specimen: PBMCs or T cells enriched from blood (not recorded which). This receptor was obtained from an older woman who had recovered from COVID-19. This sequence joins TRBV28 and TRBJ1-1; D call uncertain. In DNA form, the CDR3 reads TGTGCCAGCAGTGATCCCGGGCGGGCTGAAGCTTTCTTT. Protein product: CASSDPGRAEAFF.